The 20 T cell receptor beta chains below all came from one sample that was sequenced in a study of blood T cell repertoires in COVID-19. The table came from immunoSEQ multiplex PCR; TCRdb's copy has only in-frame clones and leaves some out. The sample comprises about 90,000 clones, over 70% of which are singletons, and approximately 9.2% rests with the top ten. The material sequenced was peripheral blood. The receptors come from a woman aged 80 or over with acute or convalescent COVID-19.

The chain has TRBV7-9 and TRBJ1-1; possibly TRBD1 for D (5 bases). This CDR3 region has 14 residues. Trimming took 4 bases from V and 5 from J, leaving 14 bases between them. Germline V CDR1 and CDR2: SEHNR, FQNEAQ (reference sequence). The CDR3 bases are TGTGCCAGCAGCTCTCGCGCAGGGCAAACTGAAGCTTTCTTT. Translating gives CASSSRAGQTEAFF.

In nucleotides, the CDR3 is TGTGCCAGCTCGCCGGGACTAGCGGGAGAGCAGTACTTC. This sequence encodes CASSPGLAGEQYF. V usage is TRBV18 and J usage is TRBJ2-7, with 13 bases lining up with TRBD2. V was pared by 6 bases and J by 7 bases, with 3 bases of the junction left unmatched. CDR3 length: 13 residues. Germline assignment: CDR1 KGHSH and CDR2 LQKENI.

V is TRBV12-3 or TRBV12-4 and J is TRBJ2-2, with unresolved D. V lost 5 bases and J 3 bases, leaving 4 bases between the germline ends. The CDR3 length is 12 residues. The DNA of the CDR3 is TGTGCCAGCAGTCCATACACCGGGGAGCTGTTTTTT. Protein product: CASSPYTGELFF.

The chain couples TRBV6-5 to TRBJ1-1; 7 bases match TRBD1. This CDR3 has 15 amino acids. Germline V lookup: CDR1 MNHEY, CDR2 SVGAGI. V lost 5 bases, J lost 1 base, and 7 bases stayed unmatched. CDR3 sequence (DNA): TGTGCCAGCAGTCCTGTTACAGGGGCGAACACTGAAGCTTTCTTT. The encoded protein is CASSPVTGANTEAFF.

The chain joins TRBV18 to TRBJ2-7; 9 bases map to TRBD2. The germline V gene has CDR1 KGHSH and CDR2 LQKENI. The CDR3 spans 15 residues. V lost 1 base and J lost 4; bases outside the gene matches: 5. CDR3 residues: CASSPQASGKYEQYF. CDR3 nucleotide sequence: TGTGCCAGCTCACCACAGGCTAGCGGGAAGTACGAGCAGTACTTC.

This sequence joins TRBV7-9 and TRBJ2-2, with D possibly matching TRBD2 (7 bases). Per the germline V gene, CDR1 is SEHNR and CDR2 is FQNEAQ (reference sequence). The CDR3 has 13 amino acids. The ends were cut back, 8 bases at V and 4 bases at J, with 11 bases in the middle. The CDR3 DNA is TGTGCCAGCGGGGGGGCTCGCACCGGGGAGCTGTTTTTT. Its translation: CASGGARTGELFF. Full variable domain (outside the CDR3, taken from reference TRBV7-9 and TRBJ2-2): DTGVSQNPRHKITKRGQNVTFRCDPISEHNRLYWYRQTLGQGPEFLTYFQNEAQLEKSRLLSDRFSAERPKGSFSTLEIQRTEQGDSAMYLCASGGARTGELFFGEGSRLTVL.

The chain is built from TRBV6-2 or TRBV6-3 and TRBJ2-5; 9 bases are shared with TRBD2. The germline gives CDR1 MNHEY, CDR2 SVGEGT. Trimming took 2 bases from V and 0 from J; bases not matched to a gene: 7. This CDR3 spans 17 amino acids. The CDR3: CASSYPTSGSYQETQYF. In DNA, the CDR3 is TGTGCCAGCAGTTACCCCACTAGCGGGTCGTACCAAGAGACCCAGTACTTC.

The CDR3 DNA reads TGTGCCAGCAGCCAAGAAGTCGGGGGAGGGGACTATGGCTACACCTTC. It is translated as CASSQEVGGGDYGYTF. This sequence joins TRBV3-1 (or the pseudogene TRBV3-2) and TRBJ1-2, with D possibly being TRBD1 (5 bases). The V gene lost 0 bases and the J gene lost 3 bases, with 14 bases spanning the gap. Germline V gene data show CDR1 as LGHDT and CDR2 as YNNKEL (reference sequence). The CDR3 totals 16 residues.

This sequence joins TRBV6-5 and TRBJ2-7, with TRBD2 matching 8 bases. Trimming took 10 bases from V and 3 from J; bases not matched to a gene: 5. From germline, CDR1 is MNHEY and CDR2 SVGAGI. CDR3 length: 12 residues. This chain's CDR3 is CAIRGTSYEQYF. The CDR3 bases are TGTGCCATACGCGGGACTAGCTACGAGCAGTACTTC.

The chain carries TRBV5-6 and TRBJ2-5; D may be TRBD1 (6 bases). Deletions cut 4 bases from V and 3 bases from J, with 7 bases between. Germline CDR1 SGHDT, CDR2 YYEEEE. The CDR3 spans 12 residues. CDR3 in amino acids: CASSPGEETQYF. CDR3 bases: TGTGCCAGCAGCCCAGGGGAAGAGACCCAGTACTTC.

The CDR3 loop is CASSQNVAGASGELFF. The DNA for the CDR3 is TGCGCCAGCAGCCAAAATGTTGCGGGAGCCTCCGGGGAGCTGTTTTTT. The genes are TRBV4-3 and TRBJ2-2; 7 nucleotides match TRBD2. The CDR3 has 16 residues. The V segment lost 2 bases and the J segment 6 bases; nucleotides outside the gene matches: 9. CDR1 LGHNA and CDR2 YSLEER come from the germline V gene.

This sequence joins TRBV6-2 or TRBV6-3 and TRBJ2-7; 7 positions match TRBD2. There are 16 residues in the CDR3. Germline trimming cut 4 bases from V and 2 bases from J; bases unmatched to any gene: 11. Germline assignment: CDR1 MNHEY and CDR2 SVGEGT. The CDR3 nucleotides read TGTGCCAGCAGTTTTGTGCGGGGGAGCTCGCCCTACGAGCAGTACTTC. Translated, it gives CASSFVRGSSPYEQYF.

This rearrangement joins TRBV4-2 to TRBJ2-7; a possible D gene is TRBD2 (6 bases). Between the trimmed V and J ends, which lost 1 base and 4 bases, there was a span of 14 bases. The CDR3 covers 15 residues. From germline, CDR1 is LGHNA and CDR2 YNFKEQ. CDR3 loop: CASSQALDSGYEQYF. The CDR3 region has the DNA TGTGCCAGCAGCCAAGCTCTGGATAGCGGTTACGAGCAGTACTTC.

Only one count was recorded for this clone. The chain uses TRBV6-6 and TRBJ1-3; D not certain. This CDR3 has 17 residues. Germline CDR1 is MNHNY and CDR2 is SVGAGI (reference sequence). V lost 5 bases, J lost 3 bases, and 20 bases lay in between. The CDR3 bases are TGTGCCAGCAGTCACCCTTTGAACTCGAGAAGTGGAAACACCATATATTTT. Translation gives CASSHPLNSRSGNTIYF.

The chain recombines TRBV4-2 with TRBJ1-2; 7 nucleotides line up with TRBD1. V dropped 5 bases and J dropped 2; count of bases not matched to a gene: 8. The CDR3 extends over 15 amino acids. From germline, CDR1 is LGHNA and CDR2 YNFKEQ. CDR3 residues: CASSTQTGTNYGYTF. In DNA, the CDR3 is TGTGCCAGCAGCACGCAGACAGGGACCAACTATGGCTACACCTTC.

The chain has TRBV18 and TRBJ1-1; possibly TRBD1 for D (6 bases). Looked up from germline, CDR1 is KGHSH and CDR2 is LQKENI. The CDR3 covers 14 residues. V gave up 0 bases and J gave up 1 base, with 6 bases separating them. The CDR3 loop is CASSPPGQNTEAFF. CDR3 in DNA: TGTGCCAGCTCACCACCGGGACAGAACACTGAAGCTTTCTTT.

The chain joins TRBV11-2 to TRBJ1-2; possibly TRBD1 for D (6 bases). Germline values: CDR1 SGHAT, CDR2 FQNNGV. This CDR3 region has 16 residues. Trimming shortened V by 0 bases and J by 3 bases, and 14 bases separated the two germline ends. The CDR3 is CASSLDLGTRDYGYTF. The CDR3 nucleotides are TGTGCCAGCAGCTTAGATCTCGGGACACGTGACTATGGCTACACCTTC.

V usage is TRBV28 and J usage is TRBJ2-1; 8 bases match TRBD2. This CDR3 has 16 amino acids. Trimming cost V 4 bases and J 0 bases; bases outside gene matches: 5. The germline V gene has CDR1 MDHEN and CDR2 SYDVKM. The CDR3 DNA sequence: TGTGCCAGCAGTTCCTCCGGGACTAGCTCCTACAATGAGCAGTTCTTC. Translated: CASSSSGTSSYNEQFF.

This clone was counted only a few times. V and J are TRBV29-1 and TRBJ1-2; a possible D gene is TRBD1 (6 bases). V was shortened by 4 bases and J by 8 bases, with 17 bases between the two germline ends. The CDR3 has 13 residues. CDR1 and CDR2 (germline): SQVTM, ANQGSEA. The CDR3 nucleotides are TGCAGCGTTGGAGGGGACACATTCGGGGGCTACACCTTC. This codes for CSVGGDTFGGYTF.

The chain is built from TRBV19 and TRBJ1-5; D not certain. The V end was cut by 0 bases, the J end by 3 bases, with 9 bases between. Germline V lookup: CDR1 LNHDA, CDR2 SQIVND (reference sequence). This CDR3 has 15 residues. As DNA, the CDR3 is TGTGCCAGTAGTATAGAGCGGAACCTCAATCAGCCCCAGCATTTT. Translating it yields CASSIERNLNQPQHF.